The 12 T cell receptor beta chains below all came from one sample that was sequenced in a study of regulatory T cells in long-lasting Graves disease. Arm-PCR of CDR3 regions and iRepertoire HTBI primers were the basis on which TCR beta libraries were built. TCRdb re-derived calls from the multiplex PCR reads in MiXCR, one entry per CDR3 protein. The repertoire has 350,000 to 450,000 distinct CDR3 sequences, over 12% of them found once; the top ten carry about 7.6%. Noted time point: newly diagnosed GD, antithyroid drugs for less than 3 months. Construction of the TCR library relied on RNA isolated from PBMCs. The sample also formed part of further work on T cells in Graves' hyperthyroidism and ophthalmopathy.

The sample consisted of peripheral blood mononuclear cells (PBMCs), taken at new diagnosis, from a patient treated with antithyroid drugs. The receptors stem from a woman aged 40 to 50 with Graves disease.

A few counts support this clonotype. The V gene is TRBV6-2 or TRBV6-3, the J gene TRBJ2-3; D is ambiguous. The V and J ends lost 2 bases and 7 bases respectively, with 10 bases between them. The CDR3 loop spans 13 amino acids. CDR1 is MNHEY, CDR2 SVGEGT, per germline. The DNA of the CDR3 is TGTGCCAGCAGTTACGCCCCAACCCATACGCAGTATTTT. This translates into CASSYAPTHTQYF.

This clonotype was seen more than once but under ten times. At one boundary the junction diverges from the germline segment, which might be a read error. The rearrangement links TRBV7-7 to TRBJ2-2, with TRBD1 as a possible D gene (5 bases). The V gene's germline CDR1 is SSHAT and CDR2 FNYEAQ (reference sequence). The CDR3 spans 12 residues. CDR3 sequence reads: CASSNRTGELFF. CDR3 nucleotide sequence: TGTGCTAGCAGCAACAGGACCGGGGAGCTGTTTTTT. The variable domain in full, with the rest retrieved from reference TRBV7-7 and TRBJ2-2, is GAGVSQSPRYKVTKRGQDVTLRCDPISSHATLYWYQQALGQGPEFLTYFNYEAQPDKSGLPSDRFSAERPEGSISTLTIQRTEQRDSAMYRCASSNRTGELFFGEGSRLTVL.

The chain's CDR3 is CASSLAGGPRETQYF. Written as DNA, the CDR3 is TGTGCCAGCAGCTTAGCGGGAGGGCCGAGGGAGACCCAGTACTTC. This chain uses TRBV11-2 with TRBJ2-5, with 8 bases aligning to TRBD2. Germline values: CDR1 SGHAT, CDR2 FQNNGV. This CDR3 has 15 amino acids. J lost 5 bases, V lost 1 base, and 6 bases had no gene match.

In its sample, this clonotype was seen many times. The chain employs TRBV7-6 and TRBJ2-1; TRBD2 is a possible D gene (7 bases). Trimming shortened V by 5 bases and J by 4 bases, and 18 bases separated the two germline ends. Germline V lookup: CDR1 SGHVS, CDR2 FNYEAQ. This CDR3 has 16 amino acids. CDR3 in amino acids: CASSLGRGVQYNEQFF. CDR3 DNA sequence: TGTGCCAGCAGCCTAGGGAGGGGGGTACAATACAATGAGCAGTTCTTC.

The chain employs TRBV7-2 and TRBJ1-1; maybe TRBD1 (5 bases). V lost 5 bases and J 4 bases, leaving 14 bases between the germline ends. The CDR3 loop spans 14 amino acids. From germline, CDR1 is SGHTA and CDR2 FQGNSA. As DNA, the CDR3 is TGTGCCAGCAGCCCCGCCGGGACCAGCACTGAAGCTTTCTTT. This translates into CASSPAGTSTEAFF.

This clonotype was recorded at least ten times. V and J are TRBV6-1 and TRBJ2-7, with D perhaps given as TRBD1 or TRBD2 (5 bases each). The CDR3 has 15 amino acids. Per germline, CDR1 MNHNS and CDR2 SASEGT. The ends were cut back, 7 bases at V and 2 bases at J, with 18 bases in the middle. CDR3 bases: TGTGCCAGCATTACAAGGGGAGATCTCCCCTACGAGCAGTACTTC. This sequence encodes CASITRGDLPYEQYF.

CDR3 in DNA: TGTGCCAGCAGCGCAAAGGGGGGGCTAGCATTCGAGCAGTACTTC. It translates to CASSAKGGLAFEQYF. The J gene is TRBJ2-7, the V gene TRBV7-2, with D maybe TRBD2 (7 bases). Germline CDR1 reads SGHTA; CDR2 reads FQGNSA. The CDR3 consists of 15 residues. V shed 5 bases and J shed 6 bases, with 20 bases lying between them.

This clonotype was recorded at least ten times. The rearrangement links TRBV9 to TRBJ2-3; a weak D match, TRBD2 (5 bases). V lost 4 bases to trimming and J lost 5 bases, with 14 bases between them. The germline V gene encodes CDR1 SGDLS and CDR2 YYNGEE. This CDR3 has 14 residues. In DNA, the CDR3 is TGTGCCAGCAGCCCCACCGTCCGGGGAGATACGCAGTATTTT. This gives the protein CASSPTVRGDTQYF.

This clonotype has a count of ten or more. CDR3 sequence: CASSFGPYRRIRNTGELFF. The CDR3 DNA is TGTGCCAGCAGCTTCGGTCCTTACCGGAGAATAAGGAACACCGGGGAGCTGTTTTTT. The V gene is TRBV7-2, the J gene TRBJ2-2; D ambiguous. There are 19 residues in the CDR3. V gave up 3 bases and J gave up 1 base, with 21 bases separating them. Germline CDR1 reads SGHTA; CDR2 reads FQGNSA.

This clonotype has a handful of counts. V gene TRBV5-4 combines with J gene TRBJ2-1; TRBD2 matches at 11 bases. Germline CDR1 reads SGHNT; CDR2 reads YYREEE (reference sequence). The V and J ends lost 4 bases and 5 bases, in that order; junction bases with no gene match: 5. The CDR3 contains 15 residues. The CDR3 region has the DNA TGTGCCAGCAGCGTAGCGGGAGGGCGGGACAATGAGCAGTTCTTC. Protein product: CASSVAGGRDNEQFF.

This clonotype was observed a few times. The rearrangement joins TRBV5-1 to TRBJ2-1; 11 bases map to TRBD2. CDR3 length: 14 residues. V shed 5 bases and J 8 bases; nucleotides not matched to a gene: 6. CDR1 and CDR2 (germline): SGHRS, YFSETQ. The CDR3 region is CASRDSGGEDEQFF. The CDR3 DNA is TGCGCCAGCAGAGATAGCGGGGGGGAAGATGAGCAGTTCTTC.

This clonotype was recorded at least ten times. This chain connects TRBV3-1 to TRBJ1-2; D may be TRBD1 (5 bases). The CDR3 runs 15 residues. The V end lost 4 bases, the J end lost 4 bases, and 16 bases lay between the germline ends. Germline V gives CDR1 LGHDT, CDR2 YNNKEL (reference sequence). The CDR3 nucleotides read TGTGCCAGCAGCCCAACCGCAGGGTATAGCTATGGCTACACCTTC. Protein sequence: CASSPTAGYSYGYTF.